This section outlines one T cell receptor beta chain sequence together with its context. The record originates from a study of blood T cell repertoires in COVID-19. Study-wide background: Samples representing acute and convalescent COVID-19 were sourced from the United States, Italy and Spain. PBMCs, B-cell-depleted T cells, or T cells provided the cDNA or gDNA that made up the material.

As handled by the study authors: Scientists estimated how many nucleated cells there were by amplifying reference gene primers. Only in-frame clones appear in the TCRdb table, and some are missing; sequencing was by immunoSEQ multiplex PCR. V, J and clone size reflect that table, while D and trimming were determined from the DNA. The sample contains under 150,000 clones, around three quarters of which appear only once. Germline V lookup: CDR1 SGHVS, CDR2 FQNEAQ. Losses at the gene ends were 5 bases for V and 0 bases for J; bases not matched to a gene: 7. This CDR3 is built from 15 residues. The sequencing input was peripheral blood. The TCR sequence derives from a human donor in a cohort sampled during active COVID-19. V gene TRBV7-8 combines with J gene TRBJ2-7, with 7 nucleotides matching TRBD2. DNA of the CDR3: TGTGCCAGCAGCCGCTGGGGGGGGAGCTCCTACGAGCAGTACTTC. Protein sequence: CASSRWGGSSYEQYF.